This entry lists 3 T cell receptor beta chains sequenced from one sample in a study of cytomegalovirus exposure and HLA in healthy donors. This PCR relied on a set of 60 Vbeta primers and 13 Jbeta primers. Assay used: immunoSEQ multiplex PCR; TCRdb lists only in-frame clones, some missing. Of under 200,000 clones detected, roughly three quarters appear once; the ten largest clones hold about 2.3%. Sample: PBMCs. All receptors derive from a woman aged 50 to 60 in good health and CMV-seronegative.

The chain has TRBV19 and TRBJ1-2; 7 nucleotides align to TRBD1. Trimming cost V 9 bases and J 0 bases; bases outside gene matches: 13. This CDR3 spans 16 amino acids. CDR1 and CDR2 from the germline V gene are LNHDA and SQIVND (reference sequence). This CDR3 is CASRIPSGTANYGYTF. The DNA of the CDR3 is TGTGCCAGCCGGATCCCTTCGGGGACAGCTAACTATGGCTACACCTTC.

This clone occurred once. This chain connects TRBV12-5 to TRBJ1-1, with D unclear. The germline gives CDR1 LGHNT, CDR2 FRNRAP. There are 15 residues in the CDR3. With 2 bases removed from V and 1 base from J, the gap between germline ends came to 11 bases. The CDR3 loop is CASGLTGSGNTEAFF. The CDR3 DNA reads TGTGCTAGTGGTTTGACGGGATCGGGGAACACTGAAGCTTTCTTT. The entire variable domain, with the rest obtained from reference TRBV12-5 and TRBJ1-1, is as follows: DARVTQTPRHKVTEMGQEVTMRCQPILGHNTVFWYRQTMMQGLELLAYFRNRAPLDDSGMPKDRFSAEMPDATLATLKIQPSEPRDSAVYFCASGLTGSGNTEAFFGQGTRLTVV.

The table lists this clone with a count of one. The CDR3 region has the DNA TGTGCCAGCAATACGGCGGGGTGGAGGGAGACCCAGTACTTC. Translation: CASNTAGWRETQYF. The chain combines TRBV28 with TRBJ2-5, with D possibly matching TRBD2 (6 bases). Trimming removed 7 bases from V and 5 bases from J, with 17 bases in between. Germline CDR1 and CDR2: MDHEN and SYDVKM. The CDR3 consists of 14 residues.